This TCR beta chain was observed in a study of T cells after yellow fever vaccination. Many counts were recorded for this clonotype. The CDR3 spans 10 residues. Trimming removed 10 bases from V and 3 bases from J, with 3 bases in between. Synthesis of TCR cDNA relied on 5'RACE template switching, which attached a universal primer site and UMIs. In TCRdb, the 5' RACE reads were re-called with MiXCR into one record per CDR3 protein. The sample carries roughly 63,000 distinct CDR3 sequences, about 7% recorded once. The sample was CD8+ T cells sorted from PBMCs, taken 15 days after the yellow fever booster vaccination. The rearrangement links TRBV12-3 or TRBV12-4 to TRBJ2-2; D not resolved. The TCR comes from a man aged 25 to 45 who received the YFV17D yellow fever vaccine. In DNA form, the CDR3 reads TGTGCCATCTACACCGGGGAGCTGTTTTTT. Amino acids: CAIYTGELFF.